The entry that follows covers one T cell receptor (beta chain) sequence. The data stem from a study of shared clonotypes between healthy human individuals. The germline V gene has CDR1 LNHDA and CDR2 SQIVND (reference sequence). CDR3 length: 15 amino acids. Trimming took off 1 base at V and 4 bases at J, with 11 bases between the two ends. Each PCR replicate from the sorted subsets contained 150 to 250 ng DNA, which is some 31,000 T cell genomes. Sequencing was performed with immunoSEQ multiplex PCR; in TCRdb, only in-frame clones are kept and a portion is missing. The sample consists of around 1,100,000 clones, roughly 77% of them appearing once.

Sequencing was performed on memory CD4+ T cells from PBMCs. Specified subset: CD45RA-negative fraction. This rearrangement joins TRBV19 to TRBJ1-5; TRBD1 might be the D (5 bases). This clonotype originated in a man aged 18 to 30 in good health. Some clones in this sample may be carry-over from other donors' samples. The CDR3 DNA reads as TGTGCCAGTAGTATAGTAGGACATTGGAATCAGCCCCAGCATTTT. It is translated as CASSIVGHWNQPQHF.